This T cell receptor beta chain is drawn from a study of cytomegalovirus exposure and HLA in healthy donors. Findings and caveats of the study: Later analysis identified several of the most significant clusters that appeared linked to common viral pathogens. Later findings reportedly placed an Asian-associated ancestry cluster below the roughly 700-donor mean for N-insertions. V segments that were indistinguishable, TRBV6-2 and TRBV6-3 among them, were omitted from analysis.

It was with 60 Vbeta and 13 Jbeta primers that the PCR ran. The method was immunoSEQ multiplex PCR; TCRdb's version includes in-frame clones alone and lacks a portion of them. Among about 69,000 clones, approximately 80% were seen once, and the ten largest hold around 3%. V gave up 4 bases and J gave up 4 bases, with 22 bases separating them. The CDR3 contains 17 residues. Germline values: CDR1 SGHTA, CDR2 FQGTGA. Note on this clone: Its antigen is as yet unknown.

The chain couples TRBV7-3 to TRBJ1-2; D may be TRBD1 (6 bases). The source of this sequence is a man aged 18 to 30 in good health and CMV-seronegative. The specimen was PBMCs. CDR3: CASSSNPSGAKRYGYTF. The CDR3 DNA sequence: TGTGCCAGCAGCTCCAACCCCTCAGGGGCTAAGCGCTATGGCTACACCTTC. Full variable domain (outside the CDR3, taken from reference TRBV7-3 and TRBJ1-2): GAGVSQTPSNKVTEKGKYVELRCDPISGHTALYWYRQSLGQGPEFLIYFQGTGAADDSGLPNDRFFAVRPEGSVSTLKIQRTERGDSAVYLCASSSNPSGAKRYGYTFGSGTRLTVV.